This T cell receptor (beta chain) was obtained from a study of read filtering for tumor transcriptome and immune sequencing. General study points: Compared with RNA-seq, IR-seq gave much higher clonotype depth and reliability.

With regard to this clonotype: No antigen is known for it.

The CDR3 totals 15 residues. Between the trimmed V and J ends, which lost 7 bases and 2 bases, there was a span of 15 bases. Germline CDR1 SGHRS, CDR2 YFSETQ. Molecular barcoded adaptors covering alpha/delta and beta/gamma chains were used on approximately 440 ng RNA. From the reads, TCRdb called clonotypes with MiXCR, one entry per CDR3 protein. Among about 130,000 distinct CDR3 sequences listed, under 15% were seen once. Sequenced: a population of CD138-negative cells sorted from bone marrow. This rearrangement joins TRBV5-1 to TRBJ2-2; weak D call: TRBD2 (7 bases). The TCR originated in a donor at least 40 years old with multiple myeloma. The CDR3 reads CASGGDTSNTGELFF. DNA for the CDR3: TGCGCCAGCGGGGGGGACACCTCAAACACCGGGGAGCTGTTTTTT.